Listed here are 18 T cell receptor beta chains from one sample, sequenced in a study of blood T cell repertoires in COVID-19. Libraries were prepared by immunoSEQ multiplex PCR; TCRdb keeps only in-frame clonotypes and omits some of them. The sample has approximately 280,000 clones, 70% to 90% seen once. Sequenced sample: PBMCs or T cells enriched from blood (not recorded which). The source of these receptors is a woman aged 40 to 49 who had recovered from COVID-19.

The chain is built from TRBV11-2 and TRBJ1-2, with 7 bases lining up with TRBD1. J was trimmed by 4 bases and V by 0 bases; bases with no gene match: 5. This CDR3 is built from 15 residues. Germline V gene lookup returns CDR1 SGHAT and CDR2 FQNNGV. The CDR3 bases are TGTGCCAGCAGCTTAGAGGGCGCAGGGGGCTATGGCTACACCTTC. It specifies CASSLEGAGGYGYTF. The full variable domain, its missing parts supplied by reference TRBV11-2 and TRBJ1-2, is EAGVAQSPRYKIIEKRQSVAFWCNPISGHATLYWYQQILGQGPKLLIQFQNNGVVDDSQLPKDRFSAERLKGVDSTLKIQPAKLEDSAVYLCASSLEGAGGYGYTFGSGTRLTVV.

The chain uses TRBV11-2 and TRBJ2-7, with TRBD2 matching 8 bases. The CDR3 is 16 amino acids. The V gene's germline CDR1 is SGHAT and CDR2 FQNNGV. The V gene end was trimmed by 1 base and the J gene end by 2 bases; junction bases not matched to a gene: 7. The CDR3 spells CASSLAPRGAAYEQYF. CDR3 in DNA: TGTGCCAGCAGCTTAGCCCCGCGGGGGGCCGCCTACGAGCAGTACTTC.

The rearrangement links TRBV1 to TRBJ2-1; TRBD2 is the table's D call and was not checked against the DNA. TRBV1 represents a pseudogene. The CDR3 contains 22 residues. The DNA of the CDR3 is TGCACCAGCAGCCACCCAAGTCGACTAGCGGGATATTTACCTCAATCGAACAATGAGCAGTTCTTC. This gives the protein CTSSHPSRLAGYLPQSNNEQFF.

In the case of this clone: In the same sample, other DNA sequences code for this CDR3. J is TRBJ2-1 and V is TRBV9; 11 positions agree with TRBD2. There are 14 residues in the CDR3. Trimming removed 3 bases from V and 5 bases from J; junction bases left unmatched: 1. Germline V gene lookup returns CDR1 SGDLS and CDR2 YYNGEE. This CDR3 is CASSGTSGHNEQFF. The CDR3, as DNA: TGTGCCAGCAGCGGGACTAGCGGGCACAATGAGCAGTTCTTC.

The rearrangement joins TRBV2 to TRBJ1-5; a possible D gene is TRBD1 (5 bases). The germline CDR1 and CDR2 sequences are SNHLY and FYNNEI. V was shortened by 6 bases and J by 5 bases, with 14 bases between the two germline ends. The CDR3 is 14 residues long. CDR3 amino acids: CASSRDLADQPQHF. The DNA of the CDR3 is TGTGCCAGCAGCAGGGATTTAGCTGATCAGCCCCAGCATTTT.

This chain joins TRBV4-3 and TRBJ1-6; D ambiguous. The CDR3 covers 12 residues. Germline V CDR1 and CDR2: LGHNA, YSLEER. V gave up 2 bases and J gave up 7 bases, with 3 bases separating them. In DNA, the CDR3 is TGCGCCAGCAGCCAACTGAATTCACCCCTCCACTTT. This codes for CASSQLNSPLHF.

This chain uses TRBV3-1 (or the pseudogene TRBV3-2) with TRBJ1-5; the D gene is possibly TRBD1 (6 bases). This CDR3 has 13 amino acids. CDR1 LGHDT and CDR2 YNNKEL come from the germline V gene (reference sequence). Trimming pared 3 bases from V and 4 bases from J, leaving 7 bases between. CDR3 sequence (DNA): TGTGCCAGCAGCCAGGGGGCTAATCAGCCCCAGCATTTT. Translating it yields CASSQGANQPQHF.

CDR3 sequence (DNA): TGTGCCAGCAGCCAAAGGGGCATGGGTGGGGATGGTGAGCAGTTCTTC. Protein sequence: CASSQRGMGGDGEQFF. The chain carries TRBV3-1 (or the pseudogene TRBV3-2) and TRBJ2-1; TRBD1 is a possible D gene (5 bases). Germline CDR1 LGHDT, CDR2 YNNKEL (reference sequence). V dropped 2 bases and J dropped 9 bases, with 20 bases sitting between them. The CDR3 totals 16 residues.

This sequence joins TRBV11-3 and TRBJ1-2, with 9 bases matching TRBD1. This CDR3 is built from 16 residues. CDR1 is SGHNT, CDR2 YENEEA, per germline. The trim removed 1 base at V and 7 bases at J, leaving 10 bases unmatched. The CDR3: CASSLGPQGARFGYTF. CDR3 in DNA: TGTGCCAGCAGCTTAGGCCCACAGGGGGCAAGGTTTGGCTACACCTTC. Based on the CDR3 plus reference TRBV11-3 and TRBJ1-2, the full variable domain is EAGVVQSPRYKIIEKKQPVAFWCNPISGHNTLYWYLQNLGQGPELLIRYENEEAVDDSQLPKDRFSAERLKGVDSTLKIQPAELGDSAVYLCASSLGPQGARFGYTFGSGTRLTVV.

The chain combines TRBV5-4 with TRBJ2-7; 12 nucleotides align to TRBD2. Germline CDR1 SGHNT, CDR2 YYREEE (reference sequence). The CDR3 length is 15 residues. V was pared by 0 bases and J by 5 bases, with 3 bases of the junction left unmatched. The chain's CDR3 is CASSLGLAGENEQYF. CDR3 in DNA: TGTGCCAGCAGCTTGGGACTAGCGGGGGAAAACGAGCAGTACTTC.

This chain connects TRBV2 to TRBJ2-6; TRBD2 might be the D (6 bases). With 7 bases removed from V and 3 bases from J, the gap between germline ends came to 16 bases. Per the germline V gene, CDR1 is SNHLY and CDR2 is FYNNEI. The CDR3 length is 16 residues. The CDR3 nucleotides read TGTGCCAGCATGGGGGTCGGGGGTAGTGGGGCCAACGTCCTGACTTTC. Protein: CASMGVGGSGANVLTF.

The genes are TRBV28 and TRBJ1-5; a possible D gene is TRBD1 (6 bases). The ends were cut back, 6 bases at V and 6 bases at J, with 18 bases in the middle. Germline CDR1 and CDR2: MDHEN and SYDVKM. The length of the CDR3 is 15 residues. The CDR3 DNA sequence: TGTGCCAGCAGGGGACCACCAGGGGCGGGTCAGCCCCAGCATTTT. It encodes CASRGPPGAGQPQHF.

This clone was seen once. The chain links TRBV29-1 to TRBJ2-5; TRBD2 might be the D (5 bases). The CDR3 runs to 12 residues. Per germline, CDR1 SQVTM and CDR2 ANQGSEA. Trimming cost V 6 bases and J 4 bases, with 12 bases left between them. The CDR3 DNA is TGCAGCGTCTCCGAGGGCGGAGAGACCCAGTACTTC. This gives the protein CSVSEGGETQYF.

This clone has a handful of counts. This chain uses TRBV18 with TRBJ2-3; D is perhaps TRBD2 (6 bases). Trimming took 2 bases from V and 2 from J, leaving 8 bases between them. The germline gives CDR1 KGHSH, CDR2 LQKENI. There are 14 residues in the CDR3. The CDR3 bases are TGTGCCAGCTCACCAGGACTACCCACAGATACGCAGTATTTT. It translates to CASSPGLPTDTQYF. Full variable domain (missing parts from reference TRBV18 and TRBJ2-3): NAGVMQNPRHLVRRRGQEARLRCSPMKGHSHVYWYRQLPEEGLKFMVYLQKENIIDESGMPKERFSAEFPKEGPSILRIQQVVRGDSAAYFCASSPGLPTDTQYFGPGTRLTVL.

The rearrangement links TRBV2 to TRBJ2-1; no firm D call. V was cut by 2 bases and J by 9 bases, with 17 bases left in between. CDR1 and CDR2 (germline): SNHLY, FYNNEI. The CDR3 loop spans 15 amino acids. The CDR3 is CASSEQLQRLSEQFF. In DNA form, the CDR3 reads TGTGCCAGCAGTGAACAACTCCAACGGTTGAGTGAGCAGTTCTTC.

The chain couples TRBV7-8 to TRBJ1-1, with D tentatively TRBD1 (6 bases). V lost 5 bases and J 1 base, leaving 11 bases between the germline ends. Germline loops: CDR1 SGHVS, CDR2 FQNEAQ. This CDR3 has 14 amino acids. CDR3 DNA sequence: TGTGCCAGCAGCGTGGACAGATGGAACACTGAAGCTTTCTTT. Translation gives CASSVDRWNTEAFF. Based on the CDR3 plus reference TRBV7-8 and TRBJ1-1, the full variable domain is GAGVSQSPRYKVAKRGQDVALRCDPISGHVSLFWYQQALGQGPEFLTYFQNEAQLDKSGLPSDRFFAERPEGSVSTLKIQRTQQEDSAVYLCASSVDRWNTEAFFGQGTRLTVV.

The chain uses TRBV7-2 and TRBJ1-5, with 11 bases identical to TRBD1. The CDR3 loop spans 16 amino acids. The junction had 5 bases not matched to a gene; V was cut back by 1 base and J by 6 bases. CDR1 is SGHTA, CDR2 FQGNSA, per germline. In DNA form, the CDR3 reads TGTGCCAGCAGCTTAGTAGGGACAGGGGGATCTCAGCCCCAGCATTTT. This sequence encodes CASSLVGTGGSQPQHF. The full variable domain, its missing parts supplied by reference TRBV7-2 and TRBJ1-5, is GAGVSQSPSNKVTEKGKDVELRCDPISGHTALYWYRQSLGQGLEFLIYFQGNSAPDKSGLPSDRFSAERTGGSVSTLTIQRTQQEDSAVYLCASSLVGTGGSQPQHFGDGTRLSIL.

This chain connects TRBV27 to TRBJ1-6; tentative D call: TRBD1 (5 bases). This CDR3 has 22 amino acids. Germline CDR1 reads MNHEY; CDR2 reads SMNVEV (reference sequence). V lost 7 bases, J lost 0 bases, and 31 bases lay in between. The CDR3 sequence: CASNRPDIESARASSYNSPLHF. DNA for the CDR3: TGTGCCAGCAACAGGCCCGACATTGAATCGGCCAGGGCAAGCTCCTATAATTCACCCCTCCACTTT.